This T cell receptor beta chain was documented in a study of cytomegalovirus exposure and HLA in healthy donors (dated by TCRdb to 2016 to 2017). At the level of the whole study: According to a later analysis, one platform produced both the roughly 130 validation repertoires and the roughly 650 repertoires of the first cohort. The study aimed to test whether cataloging public T cell receptors could reveal signatures of past pathogen exposure. Along with the roughly 710-subject first cohort, a separate validation cohort of around 110 different subjects was used. The study combined high-throughput TCR immunosequencing, statistical association of individual TCRs with disease status, and machine learning to predict cytomegalovirus infection status.

Study-wide findings and limitations: Of the cluster scores, around 95% were above 0 in a later analysis, which found that TCRs clustered in the first cohort also tended to co-occur in the approximately 120 validation repertoires. A later analysis had no HLA typing for the validation cohort, so co-occurrence there was scored across all 120 repertoires. According to the authors, the approach could potentially be generalized to other disease states and immunological phenotypes. In vitro tests confirmed that three of the cytomegalovirus-associated TCR beta chains recognize cytomegalovirus antigens. Across donors, most TCR sequences were observed very rarely, whereas some public TCRs were present in many individuals. In the study, approximately 160 TCR beta chains were listed as associated with cytomegalovirus. In both the original and validation cohorts, the classifier was reported to diagnose cytomegalovirus status with high specificity and sensitivity.

Separate from the approximately 690-subject first cohort, the validation cohort of 120 subjects was the group to which the donors belonged. Libraries were constructed by the immunoSEQ multiplex PCR assay. Turning to the authors' computational methods: A statistical classification framework was developed to diagnose cytomegalovirus status using the catalog of TCR beta chain sequences. TCRdb took over this immuneACCESS table, retaining in-frame rearrangements with V and J assigned. Such tables are incomplete; in checked studies, under half of the missing clones stem from an unresolved V gene, and the remainder is unexplained. Clone size and V and J calls were adopted from that table, with D and trimming inferred from the DNA. The sample table holds 100,000 to 150,000 clones, of which about 94% were seen once. The ten largest clones take up roughly 1.3% of the sample. Based on the germline V gene, the CDR1 and CDR2 sequences are SGDLS and YYNGEE. The germline V and J ends show losses of 4 bases and 4 bases respectively, and no gene match explains 4 bases of the junction. The CDR3 goes from the cysteine to the phenylalanine over 15 residues. Only the CDR3 part of the read is kept: 45 bases, read in frame from the first base.

As concerns this clone: This clone's antigen is unknown. No quality values exist for individual bases; no much larger clone is one base distant.

Recombination joined TRBV9 with TRBJ2-1, with 11 bases in between that match TRBD2. The clonotype originates from a woman in her late teens or twenties in good health and CMV-seronegative. The sample taken for sequencing was PBMCs. The DNA reads as follows: TGTGCCAGCAGCCCTCGACTAGCGGGGTACAATGAGCAGTTCTTC. It codes for CASSPRLAGYNEQFF.